This TCR beta chain was retrieved from a study of CD8 T cells in Susac syndrome. This clonotype was found once. TEMRA cells underwent FACS enrichment and CD8+ and CD4+ T cells underwent negative isolation. Reverse transcription of about 0.5 to 1 ug RNA used random hexamers. Across 54 Vbeta and 13 Jbeta, immunoSEQ multiplex PCR amplified TCR beta CDR3. MiXCR, run by TCRdb on the immunoSEQ multiplex PCR reads, gives a single entry per CDR3 protein. This table has approximately 150,000 distinct CDR3 sequences, roughly 94% appearing once. CDR1 is MDHEN and CDR2 is SYDVKM in the germline V gene. The CDR3 covers 17 residues. V shed 3 bases, J shed 2 bases, and the junction held 11 bases outside the gene matches.

The sample taken for sequencing was CD4+ T cells from PBMCs. The sequence came from a human donor in good health. The chain recombines TRBV28 with TRBJ1-2; 8 bases agree with TRBD1. The CDR3 DNA is TGTGCCAGCAGTTTTGGGCAGGGGGCCCGAGGGAACTATGGCTACACCTTC. Amino acids: CASSFGQGARGNYGYTF.